What follows is one TCR beta chain and its context. This clone has only one observation. Its binding antigen is unknown. No per-base quality is available; no much larger clone lies one base away. Based on the germline V gene, the CDR1 and CDR2 sequences are ENHRY and SYGVKD. From its cysteine to its phenylalanine, the CDR3 spans 13 amino acids. Of all the DNA, just the CDR3 is kept, 39 bases in frame from base 1. The V and J ends are trimmed by 10 bases and 8 bases, leaving 15 bases between them. These data are taken from a study of blood T cell repertoires in COVID-19 (dated by TCRdb to about 2020). Describing the broader study: Collaborator samples came from the United States, Italy and Spain and covered acute and convalescent phases of COVID-19. Subjects who had been exposed to COVID-19, were actively infected with it, or had recovered from it provided the deeply sampled blood TCRbeta repertoires that made up the dataset. The repertoires were made available in a free public database intended to serve as a resource for research on the immune response to SARS-CoV-2. The samples were drawn from two sources: the first 160 participants of the ongoing ImmuneRACE study, and 1,254 subjects contributed by 6 global collaborators. The prospective study material was composed of cDNA or gDNA derived from T cells, B-cell-depleted T cells, or PBMCs. Where HLA class I and class II types were available, the types were taken from metadata supplied by the sample provider, not from assay-based typing. Sample metadata almost always included a de-identified subject ID, COVID-19 status, age in years and sex. Beyond this particular receptor, the publication reports: The quantity of clinical and demographic metadata differed by source and by participant and was supplied without curation.

Each collaborating institution followed its own protocols to collect whole blood in K2EDTA tubes. For TCRbeta analysis, collaborator samples were shipped as frozen whole blood, as isolated PBMCs, or as DNA extracted from either sample type. The immunoSEQ Assay, a bias-controlled multiplex PCR, was used to amplify TCRbeta CDR3 regions from genomic DNA. The paper's processing steps were these. The number of nucleated cells in each sample was estimated by amplification of reference gene primers within the assay. To quantify the absolute abundance of each unique TCRbeta CDR3 rearrangement, sequence reads were collapsed and filtered. For each sample, productive Simpson clonality was calculated by taking the square root of Simpson's diversity index across productive rearrangements. Here the immuneACCESS table is served through TCRdb, limited to in-frame sequences with V and J called. Missing clones are a known gap in these copies; in checked studies unresolved V genes cover under half, and the rest lacks a known reason. That table furnishes V, J and clone size, whereas the DNA furnished D and trimming. The sample records 90,000 or so clones, roughly nine tenths of which are singletons. In total, the top ten clones hold around 3.4% of the sample.

The rearranged segments are TRBV10-3 and TRBJ1-6; a tentative D match to TRBD1 spans 6 bases. The sequencing input was peripheral blood. The source is an older woman with acute or convalescent COVID-19. The nucleotides read TGTGCCAGCACCGGGACATCTGATTCACCCCTCCACTTT. This translates into CASTGTSDSPLHF.